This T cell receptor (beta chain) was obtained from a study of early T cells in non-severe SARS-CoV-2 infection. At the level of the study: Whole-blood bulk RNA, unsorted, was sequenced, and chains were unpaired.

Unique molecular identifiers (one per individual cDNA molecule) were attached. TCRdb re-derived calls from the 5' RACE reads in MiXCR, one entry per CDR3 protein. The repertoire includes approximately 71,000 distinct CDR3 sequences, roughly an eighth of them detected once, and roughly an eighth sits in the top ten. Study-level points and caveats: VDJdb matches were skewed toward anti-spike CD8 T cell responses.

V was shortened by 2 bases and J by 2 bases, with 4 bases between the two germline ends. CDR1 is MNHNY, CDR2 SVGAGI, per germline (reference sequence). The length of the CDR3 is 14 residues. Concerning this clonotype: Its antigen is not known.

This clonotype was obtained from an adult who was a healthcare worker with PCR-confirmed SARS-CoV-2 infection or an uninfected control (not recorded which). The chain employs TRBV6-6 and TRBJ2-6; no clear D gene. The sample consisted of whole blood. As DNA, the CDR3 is TGTGCCAGCAGTTACAATGCTGGGGCCAACGTCCTGACTTTC. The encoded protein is CASSYNAGANVLTF.